This TCR beta chain originates from a study of blood T cell repertoires in COVID-19. The germline V and J ends were trimmed by 3 bases and 5 bases, with 13 bases remaining between them. Germline values: CDR1 LGHDT, CDR2 YNNKEL (reference sequence). This CDR3 contains 15 residues. Method: immunoSEQ multiplex PCR; TCRdb's copy keeps in-frame clones and lacks some. The sample has approximately 180,000 clones, roughly 88% seen once. This clonotype was obtained from a woman in her forties with COVID-19, enrolled during active disease. The chain carries TRBV3-1 (or the pseudogene TRBV3-2) and TRBJ1-4; weak D call: TRBD1 (6 bases). Sequencing input: peripheral blood. CDR3 bases: TGTGCCAGCAGCCACGAGGACAGACAAAATGAAAAACTGTTTTTT. It codes for CASSHEDRQNEKLFF.